These 9 T cell receptor beta chains originate from one sample sequenced in a study of regulatory T cells in long-lasting Graves disease. HTBI primers from iRepertoire and Arm-PCR of CDR3 regions yielded the TCR beta libraries. TCRdb re-derived calls from the multiplex PCR reads in MiXCR, one entry per CDR3 protein. The sample yields 300,000 to 400,000 distinct CDR3 sequences, roughly 18% seen once. Time point indicated: newly diagnosed GD, antithyroid drugs for less than 3 months. Making the TCR library involved RNA that had been extracted from PBMCs. Sequenced here: peripheral blood mononuclear cells (PBMCs), sampled at new diagnosis, from a patient treated with antithyroid drugs. The receptors originated from a female donor with Graves disease.

This clonotype was observed many times. The CDR3 DNA sequence: TGCAGTGCTAGTCCGGCGGGGCGGTACACAGATACGCAGTATTTT. Its protein is CSASPAGRYTDTQYF. V gene TRBV20-1 combines with J gene TRBJ2-3; tentative D call: TRBD2 (6 bases). The CDR3 totals 15 residues. Trimming left V 3 bases short and J 2 bases short, with 15 bases between. Germline CDR1 and CDR2: DFQATT and SNEGSKA (reference sequence).

This clonotype has a count of ten or more. This sequence may be a read error, since a much larger clone differs from it by one base. The gene calls are TRBV27 and TRBJ1-1; 7 positions match TRBD1. With 3 bases clipped from V and 5 bases from J, the junction kept 3 bases outside the gene matches. The length of the CDR3 is 13 residues. Germline CDR1 reads MNHEY; CDR2 reads SMNVEV (reference sequence). The CDR3 is CASSLTGWTEAFF. As DNA, the CDR3 is TGTGCCAGCAGTTTGACAGGGTGGACTGAAGCTTTCTTT.

This clonotype has at least ten counts. This sequence joins TRBV20-1 and TRBJ1-4; the match to TRBD1 covers 8 bases. This CDR3 has 15 residues. Germline assignment: CDR1 DFQATT and CDR2 SNEGSKA (reference sequence). V gave up 0 bases and J gave up 7 bases; unmatched junction bases: 7. CDR3: CSAREADRAGEKLFF. The CDR3 DNA sequence: TGCAGTGCTAGAGAGGCGGACAGGGCGGGTGAAAAACTGTTTTTT.

This clonotype turned up a few times. The chain is built from TRBV7-9 and TRBJ2-3; no clear D. V was shortened by 1 base and J by 3 bases, with 8 bases between the two germline ends. The CDR3 runs 14 residues. Germline CDR1 SEHNR, CDR2 FQNEAQ (reference sequence). Written as DNA, the CDR3 is TGTGCCAGCAGCTTAGATCGACCAACAGATACGCAGTATTTT. This translates into CASSLDRPTDTQYF.

The rearrangement joins TRBV7-9 to TRBJ2-1; no firm D call. V was cut by 3 bases and J by 8 bases, with 23 bases left in between. CDR3 length: 17 residues. Germline V lookup: CDR1 SEHNR, CDR2 FQNEAQ (reference sequence). The CDR3 loop is CASSLGNSVFGYDEQFF. The CDR3 DNA reads as TGTGCCAGCAGCTTGGGTAACTCGGTCTTCGGTTATGATGAGCAGTTCTTC.

The chain employs TRBV7-9 and TRBJ2-2; maybe TRBD2 (5 bases). This CDR3 comprises 19 residues. Germline CDR1 SEHNR, CDR2 FQNEAQ (reference sequence). V was shortened by 4 bases and J by 3 bases, with 24 bases between the two germline ends. The CDR3 loop is CASSSTRVGGEAYTGELFF. As DNA, the CDR3 is TGTGCCAGCAGCTCCACTAGAGTCGGCGGAGAGGCGTACACCGGGGAGCTGTTTTTT.

The chain recombines TRBV7-8 with TRBJ2-5; 12 bases map to TRBD2. Germline values: CDR1 SGHVS, CDR2 FQNEAQ. CDR3 length equals 19 residues. V lost 1 base, J lost 1 base, and 10 bases stayed unmatched. In nucleotides, the CDR3 is TGTGCCAGCAGCTTAGTGGGGGCGCGGACTAGCGGGGCCCAAGAGACCCAGTACTTC. Translated: CASSLVGARTSGAQETQYF.

The J gene is TRBJ2-2, the V gene TRBV4-2, with 11 bases matching TRBD1. CDR1 is LGHNA, CDR2 YNFKEQ, per germline. The V segment lost 3 bases and the J segment 7 bases; nucleotides outside the gene matches: 7. The CDR3 is 16 residues long. CDR3 residues: CASSQAGQGASGELFF. CDR3 nucleotides: TGTGCCAGCAGCCAGGCTGGACAGGGGGCGAGCGGGGAGCTGTTTTTT.

The rearrangement links TRBV29-1 to TRBJ2-7; D is possibly TRBD1 (6 bases). From germline, CDR1 is SQVTM and CDR2 ANQGSEA. The length of the CDR3 is 15 residues. The V and J ends lost 5 bases and 2 bases respectively, with 19 bases between them. The CDR3 protein is CSVREKTGTTYEQYF. The CDR3 DNA reads TGCAGCGTTCGCGAAAAGACCGGGACAACCTACGAGCAGTACTTC.